One sample yielded the 17 T cell receptor beta chains listed below, sequenced in a study of blood T cell repertoires in COVID-19. Generated by immunoSEQ multiplex PCR, the TCRdb table keeps only in-frame clones and is missing some. The table records about 46,000 clones, 70% to 90% of them present only once. Sequenced: peripheral blood. These receptors all come from an elderly woman with COVID-19, enrolled during active disease.

This rearrangement joins TRBV11-3 to TRBJ2-1; a weak D match, TRBD2 (5 bases). Trimming removed 4 bases at V and 3 bases at J, with 7 bases between. This CDR3 contains 13 residues. The germline CDR1 and CDR2 sequences are SGHNT and YENEEA. The CDR3, as DNA: TGTGCCAGCAGCTCCGGGGACTACAATGAGCAGTTCTTC. Residues: CASSSGDYNEQFF.

The rearrangement links TRBV5-1 to TRBJ2-1, with D maybe TRBD2 (5 bases). V lost 0 bases and J lost 0, with 7 bases in between. The length of the CDR3 is 15 residues. Germline V gives CDR1 SGHRS, CDR2 YFSETQ. This CDR3 is CASSLGGSSYNEQFF. As DNA, the CDR3 is TGCGCCAGCAGCTTGGGAGGGAGCTCCTACAATGAGCAGTTCTTC.

This sequence joins TRBV6-2 or TRBV6-3 and TRBJ2-7; TRBD2 aligns across 14 bases. Germline trimming cut 5 bases from V and 2 bases from J; bases unmatched to any gene: 11. Germline V gene lookup returns CDR1 MNHEY and CDR2 SVGEGT. There are 18 residues in the CDR3. The CDR3 loop is CASSLYPGTSGSPYEQYF. CDR3 coding DNA: TGTGCCAGCAGTCTATATCCCGGGACTAGCGGGAGTCCCTACGAGCAGTACTTC.

V is TRBV7-3 and J is TRBJ2-2; TRBD1 might be the D (5 bases). Between the trimmed V and J ends, which lost 0 bases and 4 bases, there was a span of 12 bases. This CDR3 comprises 16 residues. From germline, CDR1 is SGHTA and CDR2 FQGTGA. The CDR3, as DNA: TGTGCCAGCAGCTTAACGGGGCCAGCCCCCACCGGGGAGCTGTTTTTT. Translating it yields CASSLTGPAPTGELFF. Full variable domain (missing parts from reference TRBV7-3 and TRBJ2-2): GAGVSQTPSNKVTEKGKYVELRCDPISGHTALYWYRQSLGQGPEFLIYFQGTGAADDSGLPNDRFFAVRPEGSVSTLKIQRTERGDSAVYLCASSLTGPAPTGELFFGEGSRLTVL.

This clone has more than one count but fewer than ten. The V and J genes are TRBV2 and TRBJ2-7; 8 bases line up with TRBD2. This CDR3 comprises 14 residues. The germline V gene has CDR1 SNHLY and CDR2 FYNNEI. J lost 1 base, V lost 7 bases, and 6 bases had no gene match. The CDR3 is CASTRTGGSYEQYF. CDR3 coding DNA: TGTGCCAGCACTCGAACGGGGGGGTCCTACGAGCAGTACTTC.

This rearrangement joins TRBV7-9 to TRBJ2-3; 7 nucleotides align to TRBD2. CDR1 is SEHNR, CDR2 FQNEAQ, per germline (reference sequence). CDR3 length equals 14 residues. V was clipped by 5 bases and J by 0 bases; unmatched bases: 2. The CDR3 sequence: CASSPLASTDTQYF. Here the CDR3 DNA reads TGTGCCAGCAGCCCACTAGCGAGCACAGATACGCAGTATTTT.

The DNA of the CDR3 is TGTGCCAGCAGTTTAGGTCACAGGGGGTCCCCCTCAGTTACGCAGTATTTT. Protein product: CASSLGHRGSPSVTQYF. The chain has TRBV27 and TRBJ2-3, with 8 bases lining up with TRBD1. Unmatched junction bases numbered 15, after V lost 2 bases and J lost 8 bases. CDR1 and CDR2 (germline): MNHEY, SMNVEV (reference sequence). The CDR3 contains 17 residues.

J is TRBJ1-4 and V is TRBV3-1 (or the pseudogene TRBV3-2); 10 bases match TRBD1. This CDR3 has 14 amino acids. Germline V gene lookup returns CDR1 LGHDT and CDR2 YNNKEL (reference sequence). Germline trimming cut 1 base from V and 11 bases from J; bases unmatched to any gene: 4. The CDR3 bases are TGTGCCAGCAGCCAAGGGGACAGGGGATCTAAACTGTTTTTT. This gives the protein CASSQGDRGSKLFF.

The chain has TRBV18 and TRBJ2-2; 7 bases match TRBD1. CDR1 is KGHSH and CDR2 is LQKENI in the germline V gene. J was trimmed by 14 bases and V by 3 bases; bases with no gene match: 12. CDR3 length equals 14 residues. The CDR3 sequence is CASSPLDRPSLLFF. For the CDR3, the DNA is TGTGCCAGCTCACCCCTGGACAGGCCGTCTTTACTGTTTTTT.

The chain has TRBV16 and TRBJ2-1; 11 bases align to TRBD1. The germline V gene encodes CDR1 KGHSY and CDR2 FQNENV. The J segment lost 4 bases and the V segment lost 5 bases, leaving 1 base of the junction unmatched. The CDR3 has 14 residues. CDR3 residues: CASSGTGGYNEQFF. The CDR3 DNA reads as TGTGCCAGCAGCGGGACAGGGGGGTACAATGAGCAGTTCTTC.

This chain joins TRBV27 and TRBJ1-1, with D tentatively TRBD1 (6 bases). This CDR3 contains 15 residues. Trimming pared 2 bases from V and 9 bases from J, leaving 19 bases between. Germline-derived CDR1 and CDR2 are MNHEY and SMNVEV (reference sequence). DNA for the CDR3: TGTGCCAGCAGTTTAGCTGGGGTCGGGACAAGCAAAGCTTTCTTT. Protein sequence: CASSLAGVGTSKAFF.

The V gene is TRBV6-2 or TRBV6-3, the J gene TRBJ1-2; D perhaps matches TRBD1 (5 bases). V was trimmed by 3 bases and J by 7 bases, leaving 12 bases between them. Germline CDR1 and CDR2: MNHEY and SVGEGT. The length of the CDR3 is 13 residues. The CDR3 sequence is CASSYSRVGGYTF. The DNA for the CDR3 is TGTGCCAGCAGTTATTCCAGGGTTGGTGGCTACACCTTC.

This rearrangement joins TRBV7-2 to TRBJ2-7; TRBD1 matches 11 bases. The J segment lost 3 bases and the V segment lost 6 bases, leaving 7 bases of the junction unmatched. Germline loops: CDR1 SGHTA, CDR2 FQGNSA. There are 15 residues in the CDR3. CDR3 amino acids: CASRIAGTGGYEQYF. The CDR3 DNA is TGTGCCAGCAGGATCGCCGGGACAGGGGGCTACGAGCAGTACTTC.

This clone has just one count. V usage is TRBV19 and J usage is TRBJ2-7; D is perhaps TRBD1 (5 bases). The CDR3 is 14 amino acids. Germline V gene data show CDR1 as LNHDA and CDR2 as SQIVND (reference sequence). V lost 3 bases to trimming and J lost 2 bases, with 11 bases between them. The DNA for the CDR3 is TGTGCCAGTAGTATCGCCAGGGTCCCCTACGAGCAGTACTTC. Translated, it gives CASSIARVPYEQYF.

The chain is built from TRBV6-5 and TRBJ1-4, with D unresolved. The CDR3 has 15 amino acids. Per the germline V gene, CDR1 is MNHEY and CDR2 is SVGAGI. Trimming removed 6 bases at V and 9 bases at J, with 20 bases between. CDR3: CASRGPDFQRKKLFF. CDR3 coding DNA: TGTGCCAGCAGGGGTCCCGACTTCCAGAGAAAAAAACTGTTTTTT.

The chain couples TRBV19 to TRBJ1-1, with TRBD1 as a possible D gene (6 bases). Germline V gives CDR1 LNHDA, CDR2 SQIVND (reference sequence). V lost 8 bases to trimming and J lost 11 bases, with 21 bases between them. This CDR3 comprises 13 residues. The CDR3 DNA reads TGTGCCAGTCGTGTCCCGGGACAAGGAGTGGCTTTCTTT. Residues: CASRVPGQGVAFF.

This chain connects TRBV4-1 to TRBJ1-1; unclear D gene. The V end lost 1 base, the J end lost 3 bases, and 18 bases lay between the germline ends. The CDR3 extends over 17 amino acids. CDR1 is MGHRA and CDR2 is YSYEKL in the germline V gene. The CDR3 bases are TGCGCCAGCAGCCAAGGGAGAGGGAGGGCCCGTTACACTGAAGCTTTCTTT. Protein sequence: CASSQGRGRARYTEAFF.